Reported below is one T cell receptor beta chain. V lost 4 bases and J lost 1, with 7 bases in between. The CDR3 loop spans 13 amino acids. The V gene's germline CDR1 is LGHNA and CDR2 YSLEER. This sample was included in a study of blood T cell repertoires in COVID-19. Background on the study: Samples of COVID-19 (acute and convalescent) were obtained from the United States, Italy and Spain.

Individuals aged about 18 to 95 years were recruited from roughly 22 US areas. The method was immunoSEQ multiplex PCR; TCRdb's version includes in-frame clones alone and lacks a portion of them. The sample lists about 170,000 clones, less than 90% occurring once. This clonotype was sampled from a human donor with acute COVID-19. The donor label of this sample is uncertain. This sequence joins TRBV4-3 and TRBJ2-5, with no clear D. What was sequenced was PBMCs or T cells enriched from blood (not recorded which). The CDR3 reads CASSRSFQETQYF. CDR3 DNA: TGCGCCAGCAGCCGGAGCTTCCAAGAGACCCAGTACTTC.